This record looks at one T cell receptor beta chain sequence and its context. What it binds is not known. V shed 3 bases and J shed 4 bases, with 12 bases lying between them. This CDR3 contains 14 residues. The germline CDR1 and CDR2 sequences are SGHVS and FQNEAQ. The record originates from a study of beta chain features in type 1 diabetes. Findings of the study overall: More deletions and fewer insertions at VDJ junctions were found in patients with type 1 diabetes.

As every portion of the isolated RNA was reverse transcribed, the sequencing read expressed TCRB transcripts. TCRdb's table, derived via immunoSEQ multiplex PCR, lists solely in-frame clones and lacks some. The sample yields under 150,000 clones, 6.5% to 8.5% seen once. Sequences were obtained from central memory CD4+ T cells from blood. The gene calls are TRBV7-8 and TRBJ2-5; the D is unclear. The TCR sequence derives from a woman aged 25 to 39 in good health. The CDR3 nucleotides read TGTGCCAGCAGCTTCGAGACAAGTTCAGAGACCCAGTACTTC. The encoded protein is CASSFETSSETQYF.